Listed below are T cell receptor beta chains from one sample, sequenced in a study of T-cell memory formation after mild COVID-19. TCRdb reprocessed the 5' RACE reads with MiXCR, giving one entry per CDR3 protein. The table has around 340,000 distinct CDR3 sequences, around 15% seen once. The sequenced sample was PBMCs or a T cell subset sorted from them (not recorded which). Every receptor here comes from a man aged 18 to 29 who had mild COVID-19 (a few samples of this study predate the infection). Cell type and time point are not known. CDR3s include the opening cysteine and the closing phenylalanine or tryptophan.

CDR3aa,v_gene,j_gene
CASSFGLAGFTDTQYF,TRBV5-1,TRBJ2-3
CASSPQGHPEAFF,TRBV3-1,TRBJ1-1
CAISGTGANTGELFF,TRBV10-3,TRBJ2-2
CASSLFTDTQYF,TRBV7-9,TRBJ2-3
CASSLDNTQYF,TRBV6-2/TRBV6-3,TRBJ2-3
CATRRRGGIPDTQYF,TRBV6-5,TRBJ2-3
CASRDMNTEAFF,TRBV6-2/TRBV6-3,TRBJ1-1
CASSQTFALSGELFF,TRBV4-1,TRBJ2-2
CATERYNEQFF,TRBV13,TRBJ2-1
CASSVAGGKGETQYF,TRBV9,TRBJ2-5
CASTPGGRSNEQFF,TRBV6-2/TRBV6-3,TRBJ2-1
CASSLMQQGVGPTQPQHF,TRBV6-5,TRBJ1-5
CASSPYPGELFF,TRBV5-1,TRBJ2-2
CASTSEGAIQYF,TRBV10-2,TRBJ2-4
CASSIYLAGGSTDTQYF,TRBV5-4,TRBJ2-3
CASSDPGTANYGYTF,TRBV6-2/TRBV6-3,TRBJ1-2
CSARGTLDQPQHF,TRBV20-1,TRBJ1-5
CAWSVRTDTQYF,TRBV30,TRBJ2-3
CSAIAGGPQFF,TRBV20-1,TRBJ2-1
CASSLEGASNEKLFF,TRBV5-1,TRBJ1-4
CSASGAHQEGATNEKLFF,TRBV20-1,TRBJ1-4
CSVLDYYEQYF,TRBV29-1,TRBJ2-7
CASSWRGGNEQFF,TRBV27,TRBJ2-1
CASSPSPGQGRETQYF,TRBV18,TRBJ2-5
CASSQEGFGTQYF,TRBV3-1,TRBJ2-5
CASSNEGARDTEAFF,TRBV7-9,TRBJ1-1
CSARDHTDTQYF,TRBV20-1,TRBJ2-3
CSVEDRSQSRQPQHF,TRBV29-1,TRBJ1-5
CASSGGESHSNQPQHF,TRBV7-9,TRBJ1-5
CASSSPQGTRYTF,TRBV6-6,TRBJ1-2
CASSPGLYNEQFF,TRBV5-1,TRBJ2-1
CAISGWTGGTETQYF,TRBV10-3,TRBJ2-5
CASSPLHSGNTIYF,TRBV12-3/TRBV12-4,TRBJ1-3
CASNAGNQETQYF,TRBV5-1,TRBJ2-5
CASSEYAAGQNNYGYTF,TRBV25-1,TRBJ1-2
CASSYPRSGTGELFF,TRBV6-5,TRBJ2-2
CASSLGRGYTGELFF,TRBV6-5,TRBJ2-2
CASSLVTGAKETQYF,TRBV7-6,TRBJ2-5
CASSHPLAKSTDTQYF,TRBV4-1,TRBJ2-3
CASSYSLLNTEAFF,TRBV6-5,TRBJ1-1
CASSLDGPPITEAFF,TRBV5-1,TRBJ1-1